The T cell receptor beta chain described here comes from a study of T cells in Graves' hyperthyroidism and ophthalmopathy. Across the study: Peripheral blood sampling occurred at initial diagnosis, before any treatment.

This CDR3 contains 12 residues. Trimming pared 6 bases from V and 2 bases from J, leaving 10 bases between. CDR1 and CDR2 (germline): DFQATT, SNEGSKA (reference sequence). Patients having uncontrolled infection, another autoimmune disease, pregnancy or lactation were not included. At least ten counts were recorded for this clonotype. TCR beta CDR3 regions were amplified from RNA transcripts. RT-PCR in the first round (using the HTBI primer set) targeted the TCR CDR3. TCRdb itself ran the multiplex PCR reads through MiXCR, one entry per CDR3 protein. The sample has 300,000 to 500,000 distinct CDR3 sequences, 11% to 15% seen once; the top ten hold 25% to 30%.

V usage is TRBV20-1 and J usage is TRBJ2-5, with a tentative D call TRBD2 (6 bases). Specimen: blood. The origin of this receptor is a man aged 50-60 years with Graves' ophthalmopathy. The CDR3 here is CSASLAQETQYF. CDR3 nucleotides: TGCAGTGCCTCCCTAGCGCAAGAGACCCAGTACTTC.